What follows are 15 T cell receptor beta chains derived from one specimen sequenced in a study of regulatory T cells in long-lasting Graves disease. Time point: newly diagnosed GD, antithyroid drugs for less than 3 months. From RNA extracted from PBMCs, the TCR library was made. Arm-PCR of CDR3 regions and iRepertoire HTBI primers were the basis on which TCR beta libraries were built. TCRdb itself ran the multiplex PCR reads through MiXCR, one entry per CDR3 protein. The data contain fewer than 550,000 distinct CDR3 sequences, roughly a sixth of them singletons. This sample also belongs to another study, concerning T cells in Graves' hyperthyroidism and ophthalmopathy.

Source: peripheral blood mononuclear cells (PBMCs), taken at new diagnosis, from a patient treated with antithyroid drugs. Receptor source: a woman aged 35 to 59 with Graves disease.

In its sample, this clonotype was seen many times. This chain links TRBV18 with TRBJ1-2; 9 bases fit TRBD1. The CDR3 is 16 residues long. Germline trimming cut 3 bases from V and 0 bases from J; bases unmatched to any gene: 5. Germline values: CDR1 KGHSH, CDR2 LQKENI. CDR3 loop: CASSPGQGLANYGYTF. The CDR3 coding sequence is TGTGCCAGCTCACCGGGACAGGGCTTAGCTAACTATGGCTACACCTTC.

This clonotype was observed many times. The rearrangement joins TRBV6-5 to TRBJ1-1, with 7 positions matching TRBD1. This CDR3 region has 14 residues. Germline CDR1 is MNHEY and CDR2 is SVGAGI. V lost 2 bases, J lost 4 bases, and 4 bases stayed unmatched. DNA for the CDR3: TGTGCCAGCAGTTACCCCGACAGGGTCACTGAAGCTTTCTTT. It yields the protein CASSYPDRVTEAFF.

There are many counts of this clonotype. J is TRBJ2-1 and V is TRBV24-1; D perhaps matches TRBD1 (5 bases). Per the germline V gene, CDR1 is KGHDR and CDR2 is SFDVKD. V was clipped by 4 bases and J by 3 bases, with 9 bases between them. The length of the CDR3 is 14 residues. CDR3 DNA sequence: TGTGCCACCAGTGACAGGGCCCTCTACAATGAGCAGTTCTTC. Translation: CATSDRALYNEQFF.

This clonotype was counted a few times. The V call is TRBV5-6, the J call TRBJ2-1; 12 positions match TRBD2. Per the germline V gene, CDR1 is SGHDT and CDR2 is YYEEEE. V was pared by 4 bases and J by 2 bases, with 13 bases of the junction left unmatched. The CDR3 loop spans 19 amino acids. The CDR3 DNA sequence: TGTGCCAGCAGCACCCGGACTAGCGGGGTCTTTGGGACCTACAATGAGCAGTTCTTC. This translates into CASSTRTSGVFGTYNEQFF. Full variable domain (outside the CDR3, taken from reference TRBV5-6 and TRBJ2-1): DAGVTQSPTHLIKTRGQQVTLRCSPKSGHDTVSWYQQALGQGPQFIFQYYEEEERQRGNFPDRFSGHQFPNYSSELNVNALLLGDSALYLCASSTRTSGVFGTYNEQFFGPGTRLTVL.

This clonotype was detected ten times or more. This chain links TRBV2 with TRBJ1-5, with 9 positions matching TRBD1. The CDR3 covers 15 residues. V trimming: 8 bases; J trimming: 1 base; junction bases outside the gene matches: 6. Germline V gene sequence: CDR1 SNHLY, CDR2 FYNNEI. The CDR3 bases are TGTGCCAGCGCGGGACAGGGATCAAGCAATCAGCCCCAGCATTTT. This encodes CASAGQGSSNQPQHF. Complete variable domain (other parts from reference TRBV2 and TRBJ1-5): EPEVTQTPSHQVTQMGQEVILRCVPISNHLYFYWYRQILGQKVEFLVSFYNNEISEKSEIFDDQFSVERPDGSNFTLKIRSTKLEDSAMYFCASAGQGSSNQPQHFGDGTRLSIL.

This clonotype occurred many times. This sequence joins TRBV2 and TRBJ1-1, with 10 bases matching TRBD1. Germline CDR1 SNHLY, CDR2 FYNNEI. The trim removed 6 bases at V and 5 bases at J, leaving 3 bases unmatched. The CDR3 consists of 13 residues. The CDR3 DNA follows: TGTGCCAGCAGATTGGGACAGGGGACTGAAGCTTTCTTT. Its translation: CASRLGQGTEAFF. The variable domain in full, with the rest retrieved from reference TRBV2 and TRBJ1-1, is EPEVTQTPSHQVTQMGQEVILRCVPISNHLYFYWYRQILGQKVEFLVSFYNNEISEKSEIFDDQFSVERPDGSNFTLKIRSTKLEDSAMYFCASRLGQGTEAFFGQGTRLTVV.

This clonotype was found many times. The V and J genes are TRBV4-1 and TRBJ2-7; D not certain. Germline V gives CDR1 MGHRA, CDR2 YSYEKL. CDR3 length equals 14 residues. Trimming removed 4 bases at V and 0 bases at J, with 10 bases between. CDR3 coding DNA: TGCGCCAGCAGCCCTAAGGAAAGCTCCTACGAGCAGTACTTC. Its protein product is CASSPKESSYEQYF.

This clonotype was seen only a few times. The V gene is TRBV5-4, the J gene TRBJ2-3; D is possibly TRBD2 (5 bases). This CDR3 is 15 amino acids long. Trimming shortened V by 4 bases and J by 4 bases, and 16 bases separated the two germline ends. Germline values: CDR1 SGHNT, CDR2 YYREEE (reference sequence). CDR3 nucleotides: TGTGCCAGCAGCCTACAAACCGGGATATCAGATACGCAGTATTTT. Translation: CASSLQTGISDTQYF.

The sample holds many counts of this clonotype. J is TRBJ1-3 and V is TRBV11-2; D is unresolved. The CDR3 has 16 residues. Germline assignment: CDR1 SGHAT and CDR2 FQNNGV. Trimming left V 5 bases short and J 3 bases short, with 17 bases between. The CDR3 region has the DNA TGTGCCAGCAGCCCCCTGCCCGGGATGTATGGAAACACCATATATTTT. It is translated as CASSPLPGMYGNTIYF.

As for this clonotype: The junction differs from germline at one of its ends, possibly a read error. V usage is TRBV12-3 or TRBV12-4 and J usage is TRBJ1-2; D is undetermined. The CDR3 spans 14 residues. The CDR3 nucleotides read TGTGCCTGCAGTTTCGGGGTAGGGATCGGTGGCTACACCTTC. Residues: CACSFGVGIGGYTF.

In its sample, this clonotype was seen a few times. The gene calls are TRBV7-9 and TRBJ2-7, with D possibly matching TRBD2 (5 bases). Germline CDR1 is SEHNR and CDR2 is FQNEAQ (reference sequence). Between the trimmed V and J ends, which lost 5 bases and 7 bases, there was a span of 12 bases. The CDR3 extends over 12 amino acids. In DNA form, the CDR3 reads TGTGCCAGCAGCCCAGACCGCGGGGAGCAGTACTTC. It encodes CASSPDRGEQYF.

There are many counts of this clonotype. The genes are TRBV7-9 and TRBJ2-3; D uncertain. Trimming removed 2 bases at V and 6 bases at J, with 12 bases between. This CDR3 region has 14 residues. From germline, CDR1 is SEHNR and CDR2 FQNEAQ (reference sequence). Here the CDR3 reads CASSLTKVIDTQYF. Here the CDR3 DNA reads TGTGCCAGCAGCTTAACAAAGGTCATTGATACGCAGTATTTT.

This clonotype was seen more than once but under ten times. This chain connects TRBV6-1 to TRBJ1-5, with 11 bases lining up with TRBD1. The germline gives CDR1 MNHNS, CDR2 SASEGT. The CDR3 has 18 residues. Unmatched junction bases numbered 8, after V lost 4 bases and J lost 0 bases. This CDR3 is CASSAGTGGPYSNQPQHF. The CDR3 DNA reads TGTGCCAGCAGTGCCGGGACAGGGGGGCCTTATAGCAATCAGCCCCAGCATTTT.

V and J are TRBV10-3 and TRBJ2-1; D might be TRBD1 (5 bases). Per the germline V gene, CDR1 is ENHRY and CDR2 is SYGVKD. The CDR3 extends over 15 amino acids. Trimming took 0 bases from V and 7 from J, leaving 13 bases between them. This chain's CDR3 is CAISESSGLRNEQFF. DNA for the CDR3: TGTGCCATCAGTGAGTCTTCAGGGCTTCGGAATGAGCAGTTCTTC.

This clonotype was observed at least ten times. V and J are TRBV24-1 and TRBJ2-2; D remains ambiguous. There are 17 residues in the CDR3. The germline gives CDR1 KGHDR, CDR2 SFDVKD. V gave up 4 bases and J gave up 4 bases, with 18 bases separating them. Here the CDR3 DNA reads TGTGCCACCAGTGACCACGTAGGAGCCGGTGTCACCGGGGAGCTGTTTTTT. Protein sequence: CATSDHVGAGVTGELFF.